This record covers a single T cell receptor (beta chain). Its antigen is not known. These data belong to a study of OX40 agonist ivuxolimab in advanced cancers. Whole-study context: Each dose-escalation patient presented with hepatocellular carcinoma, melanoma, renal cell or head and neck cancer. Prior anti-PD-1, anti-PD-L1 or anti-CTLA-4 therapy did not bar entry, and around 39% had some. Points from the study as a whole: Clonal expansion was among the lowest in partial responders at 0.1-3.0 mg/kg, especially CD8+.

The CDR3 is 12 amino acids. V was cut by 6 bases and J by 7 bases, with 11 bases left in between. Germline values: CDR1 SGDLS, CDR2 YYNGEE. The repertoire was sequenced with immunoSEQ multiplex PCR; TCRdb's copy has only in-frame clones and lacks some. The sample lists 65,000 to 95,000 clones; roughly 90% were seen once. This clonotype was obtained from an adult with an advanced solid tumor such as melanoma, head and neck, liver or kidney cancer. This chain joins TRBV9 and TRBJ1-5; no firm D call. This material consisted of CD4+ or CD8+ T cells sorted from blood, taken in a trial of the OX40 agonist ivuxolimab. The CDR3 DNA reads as TGTGCCAGCAACGGACCCGGCCAGCCCCAGCATTTT. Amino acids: CASNGPGQPQHF.